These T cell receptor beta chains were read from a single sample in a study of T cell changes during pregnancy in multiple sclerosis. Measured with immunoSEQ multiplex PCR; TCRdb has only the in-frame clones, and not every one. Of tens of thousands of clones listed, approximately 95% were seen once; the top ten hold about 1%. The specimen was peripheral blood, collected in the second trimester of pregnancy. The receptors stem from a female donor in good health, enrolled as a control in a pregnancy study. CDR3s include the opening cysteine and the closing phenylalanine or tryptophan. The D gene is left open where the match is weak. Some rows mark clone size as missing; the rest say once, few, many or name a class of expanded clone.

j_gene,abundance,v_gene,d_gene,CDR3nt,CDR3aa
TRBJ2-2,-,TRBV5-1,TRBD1,TGCGCCAGCAGCTGGGGGACAGGGGGAACCGGGGAGCTGTTTTTT,CASSWGTGGTGELFF
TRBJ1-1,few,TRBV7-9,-,TGTGCCAGCAGCTTAACAGAGAACACTGAAGCTTTCTTT,CASSLTENTEAFF
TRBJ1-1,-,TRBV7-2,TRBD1,TGTGCCAGCAGCCCCCAGGGGGGTCTGAACACTGAAGCTTTCTTT,CASSPQGGLNTEAFF
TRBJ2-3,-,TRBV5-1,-,TGCGCCAGCAGCCAGGGGTTGGGGGTCACAGATACGCAGTATTTT,CASSQGLGVTDTQYF
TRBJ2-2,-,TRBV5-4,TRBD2,TGTGCCAGCAGCTTGGCACTAGCGGGAGGGAGGACCGGGGAGCTGTTTTTT,CASSLALAGGRTGELFF
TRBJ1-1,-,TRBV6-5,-,TGTGCCAGCAGTGCTACTGAGAACACTGAAGCTTTCTTT,CASSATENTEAFF
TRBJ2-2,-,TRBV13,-,TGTGCCAGCAGCCCCCGCGGTACAGGGAACGTCGGGGAGCTGTTTTTT,CASSPRGTGNVGELFF
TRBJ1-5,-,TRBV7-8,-,TGTGCCAGCAGCTTAGGGTACGGACTTTATAATCAGCCCCAGCATTTT,CASSLGYGLYNQPQHF
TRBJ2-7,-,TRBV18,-,TGTGCCAGCTCACCTCCGGGTGCCCCCTACGAGCAGTACTTC,CASSPPGAPYEQYF
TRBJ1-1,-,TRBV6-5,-,TGTGCCAGCAGTTACTCGCGGGGAGGGACTGAAGCTTTCTTT,CASSYSRGGTEAFF
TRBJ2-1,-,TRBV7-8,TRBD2,TGTGCCAGCAGCTTAACGGAAGGAGCGGGAGTAGACTACAATGAGCAGTTCTTC,CASSLTEGAGVDYNEQFF
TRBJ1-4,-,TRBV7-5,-,TGTGTCAGAAGCTTAGCGCAACCCACGACAGGGGGGAATGAAAAACTGTTTTTT,CVRSLAQPTTGGNEKLFF
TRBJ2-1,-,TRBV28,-,TGTGCCAGTGAGGGCAGGATAAGAGAGCAGTTCTTC,CASEGRIREQFF
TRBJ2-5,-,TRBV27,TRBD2,TGTGCCAGCAAACCACGGACTAGCGGGAGGGCGAGGGAGACCCAGTACTTC,CASKPRTSGRARETQYF
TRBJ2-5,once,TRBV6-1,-,TGTGCCAGCAGTGAACCCAGCCAGGGGGGTCAAGAGACCCAGTACTTC,CASSEPSQGGQETQYF
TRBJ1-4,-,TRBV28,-,TGTGCCAGCACCCCACCGGTAGAACTGTTTTTT,CASTPPVELFF
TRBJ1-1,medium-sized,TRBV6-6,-,TGTGCCAGCAGCCCTATTGACAGAACCTTGAACACTGAAGCTTTCTTT,CASSPIDRTLNTEAFF
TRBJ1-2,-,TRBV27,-,TGTGCCAGCAGTTTACTCGGGGGGGCCAGCTACACCTTC,CASSLLGGASYTF
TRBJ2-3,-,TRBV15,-,TGTGCCACCAGCAGAGAAGGAGTGGCCGTTGGCACAGATACGCAGTATTTT,CATSREGVAVGTDTQYF
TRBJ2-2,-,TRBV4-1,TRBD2,TGCGCCAGCAGCCAAGCCGGGACTAGGGGCACCGGGGAGCTGTTTTTT,CASSQAGTRGTGELFF
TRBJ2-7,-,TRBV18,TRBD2,TGTGCCAGCTCACCCCGGGGGGAGGGGTACGAGCAGTACTTC,CASSPRGEGYEQYF
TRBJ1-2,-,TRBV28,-,TGTGCCAGCAGTTTCGGGACAACAGGTGGCTACACCTTC,CASSFGTTGGYTF
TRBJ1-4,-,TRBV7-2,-,TGTGCCAGCAGCTTAAGTGCAGGTTCTAATGAAAAACTGTTTTTT,CASSLSAGSNEKLFF
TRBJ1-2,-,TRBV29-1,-,TGCAGCGTTGAACAGGCAGGAAGGGGCTACACCTTC,CSVEQAGRGYTF
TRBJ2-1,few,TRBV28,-,TGTGCCAGCAGAACAAACAATGAGCAGTTCTTC,CASRTNNEQFF
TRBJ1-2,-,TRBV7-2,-,TGTGCCAGCAGCGCCGACAGATCGGAGATCTATGGCTACACCTTC,CASSADRSEIYGYTF
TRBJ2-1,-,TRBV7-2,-,TGTGCCAGCAGCTTCACAGGGACGAAGTTCTTC,CASSFTGTKFF
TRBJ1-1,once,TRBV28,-,TGTGCCAGCAGTTCTTACAGGGAAACGAACACTGAAGCTTTCTTT,CASSSYRETNTEAFF
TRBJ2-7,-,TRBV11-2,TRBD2,TGTGCCAGCAGCTTAGCTGGGGGCGGGAGGGCCAACGAGCAGTACTTC,CASSLAGGGRANEQYF
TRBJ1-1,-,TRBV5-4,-,TGTGCCAGCAGCTACAGTAACACTGAAGCTTTCTTT,CASSYSNTEAFF
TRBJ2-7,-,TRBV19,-,TGTGCCAGTAGTCTACGGGGAGGGGGTTACGAGCAGTACTTC,CASSLRGGGYEQYF
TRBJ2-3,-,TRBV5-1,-,TGCGCCAGCAGCGGGGCAGGGTCAGATACGCAGTATTTT,CASSGAGSDTQYF
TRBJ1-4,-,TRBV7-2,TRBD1,TGTGCCAGCAGCTTGGACAGGCCTAATGAAAAACTGTTTTTT,CASSLDRPNEKLFF
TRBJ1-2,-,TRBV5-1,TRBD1,TGCGCCAGCAGCTTGGAAGGACAGGGGGCAGATGGCTACACCTTC,CASSLEGQGADGYTF
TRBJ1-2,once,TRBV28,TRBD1,TGTGCCAGCAGTCCACAGAACAGGGGCGACTATGGCTACACCTTC,CASSPQNRGDYGYTF
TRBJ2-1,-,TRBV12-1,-,TGTGCCAGCAGTGGGTGGCGGGAGTTCTACAATGAGCAGTTCTTC,CASSGWREFYNEQFF
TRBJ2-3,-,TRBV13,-,TGTGCCAGCAGCCCCTCTTCTAGTCCAGATACGCAGTATTTT,CASSPSSSPDTQYF
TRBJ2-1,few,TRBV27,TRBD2,TGTGCCAGCAGTTTCCTCGGGACTAGCGGGAGACGATCCGACAATGAGCAGTTCTTC,CASSFLGTSGRRSDNEQFF
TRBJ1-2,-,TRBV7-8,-,TGTGCCAGCAGCTTAAACAGACCTAACTATGGCTACACCTTC,CASSLNRPNYGYTF
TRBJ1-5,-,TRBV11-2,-,TGTGCCAGCAGCTTAGAGGGACACCTCAATCAGCCCCAGCATTTT,CASSLEGHLNQPQHF
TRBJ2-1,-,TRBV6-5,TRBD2,TGTGCCAGCAAATACGGGGAGGGATACAATGAGCAGTTCTTC,CASKYGEGYNEQFF
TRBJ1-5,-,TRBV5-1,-,TGCGCCAGCAGCTTGGACGGGGTTCAGCCCCAGCATTTT,CASSLDGVQPQHF
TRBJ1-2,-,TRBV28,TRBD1,TGTGCCAGCAGTTACAACGACAGGGTTTTGGGCTACACCTTC,CASSYNDRVLGYTF
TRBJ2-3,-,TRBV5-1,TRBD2,TGCGCCAGCAGCACCGGACTAGCGGGCACAGATACGCAGTATTTT,CASSTGLAGTDTQYF
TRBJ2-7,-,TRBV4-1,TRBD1,TGCGCCAGCAGCCAAGTCCGGACAGGCACCTACGAGCAGTACTTC,CASSQVRTGTYEQYF
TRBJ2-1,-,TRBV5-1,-,TGCGCCAGCGCCGCAGGGGACTCCTACAATGAGCAGTTCTTC,CASAAGDSYNEQFF
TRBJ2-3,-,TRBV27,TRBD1,TGTGCCAGCGCCCGACAGGGCCTTCCCCCAGATACGCAGTATTTT,CASARQGLPPDTQYF
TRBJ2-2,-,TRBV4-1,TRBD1,TGCGCCAGCAGCCTCAGACAGGGCGGGAACACCGGGGAGCTGTTTTTT,CASSLRQGGNTGELFF
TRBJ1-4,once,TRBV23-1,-,TGCGCCAGCAGTCAATCGAACCCCCGACAGCTCAGTAATGAAAAACTGTTTTTT,CASSQSNPRQLSNEKLFF
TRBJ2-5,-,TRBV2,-,TGTGCCAGCAGTGGGATAACTAGCACGGAGACCCAGTACTTC,CASSGITSTETQYF
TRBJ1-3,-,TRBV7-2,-,TGTGCCAGCAGCTTGGCGGGTCCTATAGACACCATATATTTT,CASSLAGPIDTIYF
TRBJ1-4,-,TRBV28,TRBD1,TGTGCCAGCAGTCAATTGGGACAGGGCCAAAGAGGGGAAAAACTGTTTTTT,CASSQLGQGQRGEKLFF
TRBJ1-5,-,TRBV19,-,TGTGCCAGTAATTTGGGGGCAGGGTCAAATCAGCCCCAGCATTTT,CASNLGAGSNQPQHF
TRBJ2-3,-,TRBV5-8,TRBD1,TGTGCCAGCAGCCGGGACAGGTCAAGCACAGATACGCAGTATTTT,CASSRDRSSTDTQYF